These 26 T cell receptor beta chains share one sample of origin, sequenced in a study of radiotherapy plus CTLA-4 blockade in lung cancer. Sequenced by immunoSEQ multiplex PCR; TCRdb stores in-frame clones only, minus some. The table lists 70,000 to 100,000 clones, approximately 83% of them singletons. The material sequenced was peripheral blood, taken from a patient treated with radiotherapy plus ipilimumab. Receptors originate from a human donor with non-small cell lung cancer who had a partial response to radiotherapy plus ipilimumab.

The J gene is TRBJ2-1, the V gene TRBV6-1; 10 positions match TRBD2. With 9 bases clipped from V and 7 bases from J, the junction kept 9 bases outside the gene matches. The CDR3 is 14 amino acids. Germline CDR1 MNHNS, CDR2 SASEGT. DNA for the CDR3: TGTGCCAGTATAGCGGGAGGCTTAGAAAATGAGCAGTTCTTC. Encoded protein: CASIAGGLENEQFF.

This chain uses TRBV12-2 with TRBJ2-2; the table gives TRBD2 as D, unverified against the DNA. TRBV12-2 is a documented pseudogene. The CDR3 runs 21 residues. The CDR3 DNA sequence: TGTGCAAGTCGCCCAGAGAGATCCGGGACTAGCGGGAGTATGTGTGGCGGGGAGCTGTTTTTT. Translated: CASRPERSGTSGSMCGGELFF.

This clone was counted between two and nine times. J is TRBJ1-2 and V is TRBV6-6, with 7 bases aligning to TRBD1. CDR3 length equals 14 residues. J lost 5 bases, V lost 10 bases, and 13 bases had no gene match. Germline assignment: CDR1 MNHNY and CDR2 SVGAGI (reference sequence). CDR3 nucleotide sequence: TGTGCCATCCCCCCCCGCCAGGGGGGTTATGGCTACACCTTC. Residues: CAIPPRQGGYGYTF.

The chain combines TRBV30 with TRBJ1-2; D gene ambiguous. The ends were cut back, 0 bases at V and 7 bases at J, with 12 bases in the middle. CDR3 size: 13 residues. CDR1 GTSNPN and CDR2 SVGIG come from the germline V gene (reference sequence). CDR3 in DNA: TGTGCCTGGAGTGTTGCGGGAGTTGGTGGCTACACCTTC. It codes for CAWSVAGVGGYTF.

The chain uses TRBV30 and TRBJ2-3, with D hard to call. This CDR3 has 12 residues. V lost 2 bases and J lost 2, with 5 bases in between. Looked up from germline, CDR1 is GTSNPN and CDR2 is SVGIG (reference sequence). DNA for the CDR3: TGTGCCTGGAGTCAGTCCACAGATACGCAGTATTTT. Translated, it gives CAWSQSTDTQYF.

The chain uses TRBV18 and TRBJ2-1, with 7 nucleotides matching TRBD2. CDR1 and CDR2 from the germline V gene are KGHSH and LQKENI. This CDR3 is 20 amino acids long. The ends lost 1 base at V and 0 bases at J; junction bases unmatched: 15. The CDR3 coding sequence is TGTGCCAGCTCACCACTCGGGGCTAGCGGTCCTCCCAGCTCCTACAATGAGCAGTTCTTC. Translation gives CASSPLGASGPPSSYNEQFF. The variable domain in full, with the rest retrieved from reference TRBV18 and TRBJ2-1, is NAGVMQNPRHLVRRRGQEARLRCSPMKGHSHVYWYRQLPEEGLKFMVYLQKENIIDESGMPKERFSAEFPKEGPSILRIQQVVRGDSAAYFCASSPLGASGPPSSYNEQFFGPGTRLTVL.

This chain joins TRBV2 and TRBJ1-4; D is unresolved. The CDR3 loop spans 13 amino acids. The germline V gene encodes CDR1 SNHLY and CDR2 FYNNEI. The V gene lost 7 bases and the J gene lost 5 bases, with 11 bases spanning the gap. As DNA, the CDR3 is TGTGCCAGCAATAGTCGCCAAAATGAAAAACTGTTTTTT. Translated, it gives CASNSRQNEKLFF.

V usage is TRBV5-1 and J usage is TRBJ2-2; D uncertain. V was cut by 6 bases and J by 1 base, with 7 bases left in between. Germline V gene lookup returns CDR1 SGHRS and CDR2 YFSETQ. CDR3 length: 13 amino acids. CDR3 protein: CASTEENTGELFF. DNA of the CDR3: TGCGCCAGCACTGAGGAGAACACCGGGGAGCTGTTTTTT.

The CDR3 DNA follows: TGTGCCAGCAGCGAGGGGGGGACAGGGGGCGATGGCTACACCTTC. This encodes CASSEGGTGGDGYTF. The chain couples TRBV9 to TRBJ1-2, with 12 bases lining up with TRBD1. With V trimmed by 3 bases and J by 6 bases, 6 bases remained unmatched. The CDR3 contains 15 residues. CDR1 SGDLS and CDR2 YYNGEE come from the germline V gene.

Only one count was recorded for this clone. V is TRBV5-1 and J is TRBJ1-2, with a weak D call TRBD1 (5 bases). The CDR3 length is 15 residues. CDR1 and CDR2 (germline): SGHRS, YFSETQ. Trimming took off 0 bases at V and 2 bases at J, with 11 bases between the two ends. The CDR3 is CASSLAGGLNYGYTF. The CDR3 nucleotides are TGCGCCAGCAGCTTGGCGGGGGGTCTGAACTATGGCTACACCTTC.

The chain combines TRBV19 with TRBJ2-3, with 8 positions matching TRBD2. The V gene's germline CDR1 is LNHDA and CDR2 SQIVND (reference sequence). Trimming removed 4 bases from V and 4 bases from J; junction bases left unmatched: 16. This CDR3 spans 18 amino acids. The CDR3, as DNA: TGTGCCAGTAGTAGCCCAGCGGGAGTAGTTGGAAGCGCAGATACGCAGTATTTT. Protein sequence: CASSSPAGVVGSADTQYF.

This sequence joins TRBV21-1 and TRBJ2-1; the table calls TRBD2, which could not be checked here. TRBV21-1 is a documented pseudogene. CDR3 size: 17 residues. The chain's CDR3 is CASSRPSSGVRRDEQFF. CDR3 in DNA: TGTGCCAGCAGCAGGCCGTCTAGCGGAGTCCGTAGGGATGAGCAGTTCTTC.

This chain joins TRBV4-2 and TRBJ1-1; weak D call: TRBD1 (6 bases). The CDR3 is made up of 16 amino acids. Trimming removed 3 bases from V and 3 bases from J, with 17 bases in between. Germline CDR1 and CDR2: LGHNA and YNFKEQ. In nucleotides, the CDR3 is TGTGCCAGCAGCCAGGTAAACAGGGCTGCGGACACTGAAGCTTTCTTT. Translating gives CASSQVNRAADTEAFF.

This chain connects TRBV7-2 to TRBJ2-1; tentatively, D is TRBD1 (5 bases). Looked up from germline, CDR1 is SGHTA and CDR2 is FQGNSA. The length of the CDR3 is 15 residues. Between the trimmed V and J ends, which lost 1 base and 1 base, there was a span of 8 bases. The CDR3 coding sequence is TGTGCCAGCAGCTTAGGGGGCCATTCCTACAATGAGCAGTTCTTC. Residues: CASSLGGHSYNEQFF.

This clone appeared once. The conserved closing phenylalanine or tryptophan is absent in this CDR3, likely reflecting a read error. The rearrangement links TRBV19 to TRBJ1-2; 10 positions match TRBD1. Looked up from germline, CDR1 is LNHDA and CDR2 is SQIVND (reference sequence). There are 15 residues in the CDR3. Trimming cost V 3 bases and J 7 bases; bases outside gene matches: 8. The CDR3 coding sequence is TGTGCCAGTAGTATCCCCCCGGGACAGGGGAGTGGCTACACCCTC. This translates into CASSIPPGQGSGYTL.

This clone has only a few counts. The J gene is TRBJ1-1, the V gene TRBV28; maybe TRBD1 (6 bases). The CDR3 extends over 14 amino acids. V dropped 9 bases and J dropped 4 bases, with 18 bases sitting between them. Germline V gene lookup returns CDR1 MDHEN and CDR2 SYDVKM. For the CDR3, the DNA is TGTGCCAGTGGGAGGGGGAGTGCGGGCACTGAAGCTTTCTTT. Translating it yields CASGRGSAGTEAFF.

This clone is categorized as medium-sized. CDR3 nucleotide sequence: TGTGCCAGCCACAAAGGCCGGAGGAGAACTAATGAAAAACTGTTTTTT. This codes for CASHKGRRRTNEKLFF. V and J are TRBV28 and TRBJ1-4; no definite D call. V was pared by 8 bases and J by 1 base, with 17 bases between. The CDR3 has 16 residues. Germline V CDR1 and CDR2: MDHEN, SYDVKM.

This rearrangement joins TRBV5-1 to TRBJ2-1; TRBD2 agrees at 11 bases. With V trimmed by 7 bases and J by 6 bases, 6 bases remained unmatched. The CDR3 has 14 amino acids. Germline V lookup: CDR1 SGHRS, CDR2 YFSETQ. CDR3 DNA: TGCGCCAGCTTTACTAGCGGGAGTACCAATGAGCAGTTCTTC. Amino acids: CASFTSGSTNEQFF.

As to this clone: The sample contains more than one DNA sequence encoding this CDR3. The chain is built from TRBV18 and TRBJ1-1, with TRBD1 matching over 9 bases. Per germline, CDR1 KGHSH and CDR2 LQKENI. The CDR3 contains 13 residues. J was trimmed by 5 bases and V by 6 bases; bases with no gene match: 4. The CDR3 DNA reads as TGTGCCAGCTCTCGACAGGGGGGTACTGAAGCTTTCTTT. It specifies CASSRQGGTEAFF.

The chain has TRBV18 and TRBJ1-5; TRBD1 might be the D (6 bases). Between the trimmed V and J ends, which lost 0 bases and 7 bases, there was a span of 13 bases. Germline V gene data show CDR1 as KGHSH and CDR2 as LQKENI. CDR3 length: 15 amino acids. CDR3 protein: CASSPPGRGNQPQHF. The CDR3, as DNA: TGTGCCAGCTCACCACCCGGCAGGGGAAACCAGCCCCAGCATTTT.

The chain links TRBV7-9 to TRBJ2-7, with a tentative D call TRBD1 (5 bases). From germline, CDR1 is SEHNR and CDR2 FQNEAQ (reference sequence). V was shortened by 2 bases and J by 1 base, with 15 bases between the two germline ends. CDR3 length: 16 amino acids. CDR3 nucleotide sequence: TGTGCCAGCAGCTTAAAAGGGGAAAAAGGATCCTACGAGCAGTACGTC. This sequence encodes CASSLKGEKGSYEQYV.

The chain carries TRBV27 and TRBJ2-7; no clear D gene. CDR1 MNHEY and CDR2 SMNVEV come from the germline V gene (reference sequence). Trimming took 2 bases from V and 0 from J, leaving 11 bases between them. The CDR3 is made up of 15 amino acids. CDR3 nucleotide sequence: TGTGCCAGCAGTTTAACCCCGGGTCTCTCCTACGAGCAGTACTTC. Its protein is CASSLTPGLSYEQYF.

The chain has TRBV6-6 and TRBJ2-1, with D unclear. The CDR3 consists of 11 residues. Looked up from germline, CDR1 is MNHNY and CDR2 is SVGAGI (reference sequence). Trimming left V 6 bases short and J 5 bases short, with 5 bases between. In DNA form, the CDR3 reads TGTGCCAGCAGCCGTAACAATGAGCAGTTCTTC. Translating it yields CASSRNNEQFF.

The rearrangement joins TRBV18 to TRBJ2-2; 7 bases map to TRBD1. The CDR3 has 15 residues. Germline CDR1 KGHSH, CDR2 LQKENI. The V and J ends lost 8 bases and 7 bases, in that order; junction bases with no gene match: 13. CDR3 sequence: CASPSTGSLGGELFF. CDR3 bases: TGTGCCAGCCCCTCGACAGGGAGTCTTGGCGGGGAGCTGTTTTTT.

The CDR3 spells CASSAGYQETQYF. CDR3 nucleotide sequence: TGTGCCAGCAGCGCAGGATACCAAGAGACCCAGTACTTC. V and J are TRBV7-9 and TRBJ2-5; D remains unclear. With 5 bases removed from V and 0 bases from J, the gap between germline ends came to 7 bases. Germline V gene sequence: CDR1 SEHNR, CDR2 FQNEAQ (reference sequence). CDR3 length: 13 amino acids.

This clone was recorded only once. The chain joins TRBV5-1 to TRBJ1-1, with D perhaps TRBD1 (6 bases). Trimming removed 7 bases at V and 10 bases at J, with 14 bases between. Per germline, CDR1 SGHRS and CDR2 YFSETQ. The CDR3 loop spans 11 amino acids. CDR3: CASQSGGRAFF. The CDR3, as DNA: TGCGCCAGCCAATCGGGGGGGCGAGCTTTCTTT. Complete variable domain (other parts from reference TRBV5-1 and TRBJ1-1): KAGVTQTPRYLIKTRGQQVTLSCSPISGHRSVSWYQQTPGQGLQFLFEYFSETQRNKGNFPGRFSGRQFSNSRSEMNVSTLELGDSALYLCASQSGGRAFFGQGTRLTVV.